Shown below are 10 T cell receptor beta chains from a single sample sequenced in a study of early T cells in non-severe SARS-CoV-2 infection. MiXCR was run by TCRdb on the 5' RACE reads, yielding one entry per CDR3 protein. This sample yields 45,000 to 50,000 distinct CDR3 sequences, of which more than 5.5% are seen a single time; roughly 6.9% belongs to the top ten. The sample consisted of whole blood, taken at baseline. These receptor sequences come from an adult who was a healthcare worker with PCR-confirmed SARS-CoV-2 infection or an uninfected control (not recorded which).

The CDR3 loop is CASSSDTEAFF. CDR3 sequence (DNA): TGTGCCAGCAGTTCCGACACTGAAGCTTTCTTT. This rearrangement joins TRBV6-5 to TRBJ1-1; no clear D gene. Per germline, CDR1 MNHEY and CDR2 SVGAGI. Trimming cost V 4 bases and J 3 bases, with 3 bases left between them. The CDR3 runs to 11 residues.

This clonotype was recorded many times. Here the CDR3 reads CASSDSAGGHNEQFF. The CDR3, as DNA: TGTGCCAGCAGTGACTCAGCGGGAGGCCACAATGAGCAGTTCTTC. The rearrangement links TRBV6-4 to TRBJ2-1; TRBD2 agrees at 9 bases. Trimming removed 0 bases from V and 5 bases from J; junction bases left unmatched: 2. Germline V gene sequence: CDR1 MRHNA, CDR2 SNTAGT. CDR3 length: 15 amino acids.

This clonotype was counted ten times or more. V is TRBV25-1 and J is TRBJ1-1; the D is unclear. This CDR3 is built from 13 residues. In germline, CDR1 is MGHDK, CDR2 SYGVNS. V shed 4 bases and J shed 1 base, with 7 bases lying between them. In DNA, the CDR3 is TGTGCCAGCAGTGTAAAGGGGAACACTGAAGCTTTCTTT. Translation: CASSVKGNTEAFF.

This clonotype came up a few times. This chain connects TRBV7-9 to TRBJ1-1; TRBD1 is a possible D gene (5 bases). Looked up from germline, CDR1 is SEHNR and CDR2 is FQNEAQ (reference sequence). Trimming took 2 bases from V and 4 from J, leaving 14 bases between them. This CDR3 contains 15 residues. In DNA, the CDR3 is TGTGCCAGCAGCTTAACCGGGGGTGGTGGCACTGAAGCTTTCTTT. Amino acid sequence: CASSLTGGGGTEAFF.

CDR3 nucleotide sequence: TGTGCCAGCAGCCTATTCATATCTACAGGGCTTGTCAATGGCTACACCTTC. Translated, it gives CASSLFISTGLVNGYTF. The V call is TRBV7-2, the J call TRBJ1-2, with D maybe TRBD1 (6 bases). CDR3 length equals 17 residues. Germline CDR1 and CDR2: SGHTA and FQGNSA. V lost 5 bases and J 6 bases, leaving 25 bases between the germline ends.

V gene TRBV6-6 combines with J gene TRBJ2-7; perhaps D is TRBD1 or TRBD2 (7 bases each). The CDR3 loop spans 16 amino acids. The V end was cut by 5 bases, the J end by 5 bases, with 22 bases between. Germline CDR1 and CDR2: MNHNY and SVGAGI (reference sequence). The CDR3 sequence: CASSQGGGKSEHEQYF. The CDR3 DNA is TGTGCCAGCAGTCAGGGGGGAGGGAAGTCGGAGCACGAGCAGTACTTC.

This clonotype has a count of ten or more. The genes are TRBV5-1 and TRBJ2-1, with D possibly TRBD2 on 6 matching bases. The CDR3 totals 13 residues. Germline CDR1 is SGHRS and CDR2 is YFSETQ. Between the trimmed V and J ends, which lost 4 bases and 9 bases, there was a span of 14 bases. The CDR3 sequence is CASSDLLRGEQFF. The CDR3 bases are TGCGCCAGCAGCGACCTATTGCGGGGTGAGCAGTTCTTC.

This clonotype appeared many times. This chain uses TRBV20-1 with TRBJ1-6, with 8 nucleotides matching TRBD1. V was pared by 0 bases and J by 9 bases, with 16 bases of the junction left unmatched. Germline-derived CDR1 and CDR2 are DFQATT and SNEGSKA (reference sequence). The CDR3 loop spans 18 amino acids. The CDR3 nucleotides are TGCAGTGCTAGAGACCCCGGGACAGGCACTGGAGTTGGTTCACCCCTCCACTTT. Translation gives CSARDPGTGTGVGSPLHF.

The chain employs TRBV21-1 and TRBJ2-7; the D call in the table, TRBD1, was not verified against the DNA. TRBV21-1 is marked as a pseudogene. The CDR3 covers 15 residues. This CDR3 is CASSKIGTGDYEQYF. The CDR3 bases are TGTGCCAGCAGCAAAATAGGGACAGGGGATTACGAGCAGTACTTC.

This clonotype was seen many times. CDR3 sequence reads: CASSPPGIAGGGYNEQFF. The CDR3 nucleotides read TGTGCCAGCTCACCACCTGGTATAGCGGGAGGGGGCTACAATGAGCAGTTCTTC. J is TRBJ2-1 and V is TRBV18, with TRBD2 identical over 11 bases. Germline CDR1 is KGHSH and CDR2 is LQKENI. The CDR3 consists of 18 residues. The V segment lost 0 bases and the J segment 3 bases; nucleotides outside the gene matches: 7.